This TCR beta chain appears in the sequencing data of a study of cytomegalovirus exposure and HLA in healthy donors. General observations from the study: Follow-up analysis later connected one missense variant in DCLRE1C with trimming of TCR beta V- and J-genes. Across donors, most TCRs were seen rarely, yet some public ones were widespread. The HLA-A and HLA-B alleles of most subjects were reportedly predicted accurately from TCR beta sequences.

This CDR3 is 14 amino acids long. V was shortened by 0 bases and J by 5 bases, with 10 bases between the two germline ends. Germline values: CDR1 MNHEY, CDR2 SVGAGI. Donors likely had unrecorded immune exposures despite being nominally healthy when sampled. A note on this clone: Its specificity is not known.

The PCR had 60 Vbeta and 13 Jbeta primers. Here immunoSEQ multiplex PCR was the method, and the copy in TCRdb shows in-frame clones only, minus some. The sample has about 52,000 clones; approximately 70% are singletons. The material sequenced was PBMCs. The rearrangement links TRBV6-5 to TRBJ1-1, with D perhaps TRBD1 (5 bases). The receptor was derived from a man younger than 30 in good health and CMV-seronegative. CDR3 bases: TGTGCCAGCAGTTACTCTGTGGGGCCTACTGAAGCTTTCTTT. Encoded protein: CASSYSVGPTEAFF.